This entry features one T cell receptor (beta chain) sequence. MiXCR, run by TCRdb on the 5' RACE reads, gives a single entry per CDR3 protein. Of just under 350,000 distinct CDR3 sequences in the sample, 10% to 15% were seen once. V lost 8 bases, J lost 0 bases, and 2 bases stayed unmatched. The CDR3 has 12 residues. The germline V gene has CDR1 DFQATT and CDR2 SNEGSKA (reference sequence). The data belong to a study of T-cell memory formation after mild COVID-19. The sequence derives from a man younger than 30 who had mild COVID-19 (a few samples of this study predate the infection). Cell type and time point are not known. The specimen was PBMCs or a T cell subset sorted from them (not recorded which). The V and J genes are TRBV20-1 and TRBJ1-1; 8 positions match TRBD1. CDR3 nucleotide sequence: TGCAGTCTGGACAGGGTGAACACTGAAGCTTTCTTT. Translated: CSLDRVNTEAFF.